Many counts were recorded for the clone carrying this TCR beta chain. This sample was taken from a study of OX40 agonist ivuxolimab in advanced cancers. Data came from immunoSEQ multiplex PCR; TCRdb stores just in-frame clones and leaves some out. There are approximately 74,000 clones in the sample; approximately 78% occur only once, and around 5.1% lies in the top ten. From germline, CDR1 is SQVTM and CDR2 ANQGSEA. The CDR3 contains 14 residues. With 4 bases clipped from V and 7 bases from J, the junction kept 7 bases outside the gene matches. The sequenced sample was CD4+ or CD8+ T cells sorted from blood, obtained in a trial of the OX40 agonist ivuxolimab. This clonotype was obtained from an adult with an advanced solid tumor such as melanoma, head and neck, liver or kidney cancer. The chain links TRBV29-1 to TRBJ2-2, with 9 bases that match TRBD2. Written as DNA, the CDR3 is TGCAGCGTTGGGGTTAGCGGGAGTCTCGGGGAGCTGTTTTTT. Residues: CSVGVSGSLGELFF.